This T cell receptor beta chain was sequenced during a study of T cell changes during pregnancy in multiple sclerosis. Trimming removed 0 bases from V and 7 bases from J; junction bases left unmatched: 9. The germline V gene encodes CDR1 SGDLS and CDR2 YYNGEE. The CDR3 covers 16 residues. The data were produced by immunoSEQ multiplex PCR, yet TCRdb's version contains in-frame clones alone and is incomplete. The data contain 35,000 to 50,000 clones, less than 90% of them seen just once; the ten biggest clones take up around 1%. This sequence was found in a female donor with multiple sclerosis, enrolled in a pregnancy study. The starting material was CD4+ T cells from peripheral blood mononuclear cells, obtained in the second trimester of pregnancy. The chain recombines TRBV9 with TRBJ2-1; 8 bases fit TRBD2. CDR3 sequence (DNA): TGTGCCAGCAGCGTAGGGTCGGGGACTAGTCTAAATGAGCAGTTCTTC. Translated: CASSVGSGTSLNEQFF.